The 12 T cell receptor beta chains in this list originate from one sample, sequenced in a study of cytomegalovirus exposure and HLA in healthy donors. Primers for the PCR totalled 60 Vbeta and 13 Jbeta. Method: immunoSEQ multiplex PCR; TCRdb's copy keeps in-frame clones and lacks some. Found here are some 120,000 clones, over 8.5% of them singletons; the top ten hold 6%. Sequenced input: PBMCs. These receptors all stem from a middle-aged woman in good health and CMV-seropositive.

This chain uses TRBV5-6 with TRBJ1-5; TRBD1 is a possible D gene (6 bases). Germline CDR1 is SGHDT and CDR2 is YYEEEE. The CDR3 consists of 15 residues. V was trimmed by 0 bases and J by 5 bases, leaving 12 bases between them. The CDR3: CASSLAGAGDQPQHF. In nucleotides, the CDR3 is TGTGCCAGCAGCTTGGCCGGGGCAGGGGATCAGCCCCAGCATTTT.

The chain uses TRBV5-1 and TRBJ2-5; TRBD2 matches 8 bases. CDR1 and CDR2 from the germline V gene are SGHRS and YFSETQ. The CDR3 totals 17 residues. Germline trimming cut 0 bases from V and 1 base from J; bases unmatched to any gene: 8. CDR3 region: CASSLVGLAGSQETQYF. The DNA for the CDR3 is TGCGCCAGCAGCTTGGTAGGGTTAGCGGGGTCCCAAGAGACCCAGTACTTC.

This clone turned up a few times. The chain joins TRBV5-1 to TRBJ2-1; 15 positions agree with TRBD2. Germline V gives CDR1 SGHRS, CDR2 YFSETQ. There are 18 residues in the CDR3. Trimming cost V 4 bases and J 2 bases; bases outside gene matches: 7. This chain's CDR3 is CASSGGTSGGPTYNEQFF. CDR3 coding DNA: TGCGCCAGCAGCGGTGGGACTAGCGGGGGGCCCACCTACAATGAGCAGTTCTTC. The variable domain in full, completed from reference TRBV5-1 and TRBJ2-1, reads KAGVTQTPRYLIKTRGQQVTLSCSPISGHRSVSWYQQTPGQGLQFLFEYFSETQRNKGNFPGRFSGRQFSNSRSEMNVSTLELGDSALYLCASSGGTSGGPTYNEQFFGPGTRLTVL.

The gene calls are TRBV7-2 and TRBJ1-5; 9 nucleotides match TRBD1. Per the germline V gene, CDR1 is SGHTA and CDR2 is FQGNSA. J gave up 5 bases and V 5 bases, and 10 bases lay outside the gene matches. This CDR3 spans 16 amino acids. The CDR3 protein is CASSTRTGDLYQPQHF. The CDR3 bases are TGTGCCAGCAGCACCAGGACAGGGGATCTGTATCAGCCCCAGCATTTT. Based on the CDR3 plus reference TRBV7-2 and TRBJ1-5, the full variable domain is GAGVSQSPSNKVTEKGKDVELRCDPISGHTALYWYRQSLGQGLEFLIYFQGNSAPDKSGLPSDRFSAERTGGSVSTLTIQRTQQEDSAVYLCASSTRTGDLYQPQHFGDGTRLSIL.

This clone was seen a few times. The chain uses TRBV5-4 and TRBJ2-7, with 9 bases that match TRBD1. The CDR3 is 13 amino acids. The V gene end was trimmed by 4 bases and the J gene end by 3 bases; junction bases not matched to a gene: 2. CDR1 and CDR2 (germline): SGHNT, YYREEE (reference sequence). The CDR3 loop is CASSQDRGYEQYF. Here the CDR3 DNA reads TGTGCCAGCAGCCAGGACAGGGGCTACGAGCAGTACTTC.

This clone came up a few times. The rearrangement links TRBV10-3 to TRBJ1-1; 8 bases align to TRBD1. CDR1 and CDR2 from the germline V gene are ENHRY and SYGVKD. The CDR3 length is 13 residues. Trimming at V came to 6 bases and at J to 4 bases, leaving 4 bases not matched to a gene. The chain's CDR3 is CAISLTGATEAFF. In nucleotides, the CDR3 is TGTGCCATCAGCCTGACAGGGGCCACTGAAGCTTTCTTT.

The chain combines TRBV28 with TRBJ2-1; D possibly corresponds to TRBD1 (6 bases). Between the trimmed V and J ends, which lost 5 bases and 3 bases, there was a span of 11 bases. From germline, CDR1 is MDHEN and CDR2 SYDVKM. The CDR3 covers 14 residues. CDR3 bases: TGTGCCAGCAGTACCCACAGGGTCTACAATGAGCAGTTCTTC. Translating gives CASSTHRVYNEQFF.

The gene calls are TRBV19 and TRBJ1-2; D may be TRBD1 (5 bases). Trimming removed 0 bases at V and 9 bases at J, with 17 bases between. The germline V gene has CDR1 LNHDA and CDR2 SQIVND (reference sequence). The CDR3 sequence is 15 residues long. CDR3 in amino acids: CASSIDRQGRHRYTF. As DNA, the CDR3 is TGTGCCAGTAGTATAGATCGGCAGGGAAGGCACCGCTACACCTTC.

The genes are TRBV5-5 and TRBJ1-4, with 7 bases lining up with TRBD1. The V gene's germline CDR1 is SGHKS and CDR2 YYEKEE (reference sequence). The CDR3 sequence is 13 residues long. V dropped 7 bases and J dropped 6; count of bases not matched to a gene: 6. CDR3 sequence (DNA): TGTGCCAGCCGGGACAGAAGGCATGAAAAACTGTTTTTT. Amino acid sequence: CASRDRRHEKLFF.

Comment on this clone: The same CDR3 also results from other DNA sequences found in this sample. This chain uses TRBV6-5 with TRBJ2-7; 9 positions match TRBD1. The CDR3 is 15 amino acids. Losses at the gene ends were 3 bases for V and 3 bases for J; bases not matched to a gene: 6. Germline assignment: CDR1 MNHEY and CDR2 SVGAGI. CDR3 DNA: TGTGCCAGCAGTTATTCCGGGACAGGGAGCTACGAGCAGTACTTC. Translated: CASSYSGTGSYEQYF.

This clone has more than one count but fewer than ten. V and J are TRBV27 and TRBJ1-1; D possibly corresponds to TRBD1 (5 bases). This CDR3 has 16 amino acids. Germline values: CDR1 MNHEY, CDR2 SMNVEV (reference sequence). V shed 4 bases and J shed 9 bases, with 24 bases lying between them. As DNA, the CDR3 is TGTGCCAGCAGTTCGACAGAGGATACCGTTGGATTAAAAGCTTTCTTT. Translation gives CASSSTEDTVGLKAFF.

The rearrangement links TRBV2 to TRBJ1-1; D unresolved. From germline, CDR1 is SNHLY and CDR2 FYNNEI. CDR3 length: 11 amino acids. V dropped 3 bases and J dropped 11 bases, with 10 bases sitting between them. DNA for the CDR3: TGTGCCAGCAGTGAGTCGGGAGGGGCTTTCTTT. Protein sequence: CASSESGGAFF.